The 2 T cell receptor beta chains below all came from one sample that was sequenced in a study of CD8+ T cells in alopecia areata. The treatment denotes: oral pan-JAK inhibitor, 5-10 mg twice daily. Extracted RNA was reverse transcribed, and the resulting cDNA served as sequencing template. Sequencing used immunoSEQ multiplex PCR; TCRdb keeps in-frame clones, though not all of them. The sample shows fewer than 350,000 clones, 58% of them seen only once. This material consisted of CD4+ T cells sorted from blood, taken at week 24, from a patient treated with tofacitinib. The receptors stem from a human donor with alopecia areata.

This chain connects TRBV7-9 to TRBJ2-3; D unresolved. This CDR3 spans 11 amino acids. Germline lookup yields CDR1 SEHNR and CDR2 FQNEAQ (reference sequence). V lost 5 bases and J 10 bases, leaving 10 bases between the germline ends. The CDR3 nucleotides read TGTGCCAGCAGCCAAGAACATGCGCAGTATTTT. Residues: CASSQEHAQYF.

The chain combines TRBV29-1 with TRBJ2-7, with 10 bases fitting TRBD1. The V segment lost 7 bases and the J segment 2 bases; nucleotides outside the gene matches: 5. This CDR3 is built from 13 residues. Germline CDR1 reads SQVTM; CDR2 reads ANQGSEA. The CDR3 sequence is CSAGTGEPYEQYF. The CDR3 nucleotides read TGCAGCGCCGGGACAGGGGAACCCTACGAGCAGTACTTC.